Described below is a single T cell receptor (beta chain) sequence and its context. This clone has just one count. Which antigen it targets is not known. Within one base of it there is no much larger clone, and no base qualities were kept. Spanning cysteine to phenylalanine, the CDR3 consists of 12 amino acids. The retained sequence is limited to the CDR3, 36 bases, with the frame set at the first base. Via the germline V gene (reference sequence), CDR1 is LGHDT and CDR2 YNNKEL. From V the trimming removes 7 bases and from J it removes 10 bases, while the gene matches leave 4 bases of the junction unaccounted for. This sample was taken from a study of blood T cell repertoires in COVID-19 (TCRdb year 2020). For context, the study as a whole: Samples covering the acute and convalescent phases of COVID-19 were provided by collaborators in the United States, Italy and Spain. The prospective study material was composed of cDNA or gDNA derived from T cells, B-cell-depleted T cells, or PBMCs. Deeply sampled blood TCRbeta repertoires from subjects exposed to, actively infected with, or recovered from COVID-19 were included in the dataset. The repertoires were released in a freely available public database meant as a resource for research on the immune response to SARS-CoV-2. Samples were obtained from the ongoing ImmuneRACE study (first 160 participants) and from 1,200 or so subjects provided by 6 global collaborators. A de-identified subject ID, COVID-19 status, age in years and sex were almost always included in the sample metadata. Where available, HLA class I and class II types were obtained from metadata supplied by the sample provider rather than from assay-based typing.

Overall results and qualifications from the work: The amount of clinical and demographic metadata varied by source and participant and was provided uncurated.

TCRbeta CDR3 regions were amplified from genomic DNA by means of the immunoSEQ Assay, a bias-controlled multiplex PCR. The study's processing was this. Within the assay, amplification of reference gene primers was used to estimate how many nucleated cells each sample contained. To quantify the absolute abundance of each unique TCRbeta CDR3 rearrangement, sequence reads were collapsed and filtered. For each sample, productive Simpson clonality was calculated as the square root of Simpson's diversity index across productive rearrangements. This immuneACCESS table, as held by TCRdb, lists in-frame sequences with V and J called but not all clones. Of the missing ones, under half trace to an unresolved V gene in checked studies; the others have no known cause. The DNA gave D and trimming, while V, J and clone size come from that table. This sample is represented by some 200,000 clones; around nine tenths of them were singletons. The ten largest clonotypes hold roughly 2.5% of the sample.

Collaborating institutions collected whole blood in K2EDTA tubes following their own protocols. Collaborator samples were shipped for TCRbeta analysis as frozen whole blood, isolated PBMCs, or DNA extracted from either sample type. Recombination linked TRBV3-1 (or the pseudogene TRBV3-2) to TRBJ1-6; TRBD1 fits 7 bases in the junction. Sequences were obtained from peripheral blood. The TCR originated in a man between 35 and 55 years old with active or convalescent COVID-19. DNA sequence: TGTGCCAGCAAGGGGGCAGGATCACCCCTCCACTTT. Its protein product is CASKGAGSPLHF.